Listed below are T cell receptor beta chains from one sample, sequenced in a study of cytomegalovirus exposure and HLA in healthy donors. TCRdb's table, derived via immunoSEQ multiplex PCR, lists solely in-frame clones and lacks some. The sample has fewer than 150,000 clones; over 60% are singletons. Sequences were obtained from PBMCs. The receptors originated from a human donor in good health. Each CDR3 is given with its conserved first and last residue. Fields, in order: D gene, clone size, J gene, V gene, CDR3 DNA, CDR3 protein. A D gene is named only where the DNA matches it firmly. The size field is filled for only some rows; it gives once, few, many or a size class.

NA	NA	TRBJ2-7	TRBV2	TGTGCCACCAAGTGGGGGCCGACCGCGGGTTACGAGCAGTACTTC	CATKWGPTAGYEQYF
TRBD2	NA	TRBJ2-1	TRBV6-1	TGTGCCAGCAGTGAAGGAGGGCGGGGGCGGGAGGGTCGATCCTACAATGAGCAGTTCTTC	CASSEGGRGREGRSYNEQFF
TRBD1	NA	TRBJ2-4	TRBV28	TGTGCCAGCAGCCCTACGACAGGGGGAAACATTCAGTACTTC	CASSPTTGGNIQYF
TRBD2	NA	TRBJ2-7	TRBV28	TGTGCCAGCGGCTATCCGGGACTAGCGGGATCGCCCTACGAGCAGTACTTC	CASGYPGLAGSPYEQYF
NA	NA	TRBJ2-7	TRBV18	TGTGCCAGCACAGACAGGTCCTTCTACGAGCAGTACTTC	CASTDRSFYEQYF
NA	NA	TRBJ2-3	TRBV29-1	TGCAGCGTTCGGGCCCAGACAGGTAGCACAGATACGCAGTATTTT	CSVRAQTGSTDTQYF
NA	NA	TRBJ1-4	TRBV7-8	TGTGCCAGCAGCTTTGCAGGACAAACAACTAATGAAAAACTGTTTTTT	CASSFAGQTTNEKLFF
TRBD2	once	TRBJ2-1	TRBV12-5	TGTGCTGCCAGAGGCAGCGGGATCTACAATGAGCAGTTCTTC	CAARGSGIYNEQFF
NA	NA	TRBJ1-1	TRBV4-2	TGTGCCAGCAGCCAAGACAGGGCGACGAACACTGAAGCTTTCTTT	CASSQDRATNTEAFF
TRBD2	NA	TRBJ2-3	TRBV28	TGTGCCAGCAGTTTAAGCGGGAGGGGGGGAGATACGCAGTATTTT	CASSLSGRGGDTQYF
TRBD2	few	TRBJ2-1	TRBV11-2	TGTGCCAGCAGCTCTGTAGCGGGAGGCTACAATGAGCAGTTCTTC	CASSSVAGGYNEQFF
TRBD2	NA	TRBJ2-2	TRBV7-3	TGTGCCAGCAGCTTAACTAGCGGGAACCCCACCGGGGAGCTGTTTTTT	CASSLTSGNPTGELFF
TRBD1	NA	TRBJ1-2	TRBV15	TGTGCCACCAGCAGAACAGGGGGCCGGGGCTATGGCTACACCTTC	CATSRTGGRGYGYTF
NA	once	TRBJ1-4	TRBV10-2	TGCGCCAGCAGTGAGTCGTATGCAACTAATGAAAAACTGTTTTTT	CASSESYATNEKLFF
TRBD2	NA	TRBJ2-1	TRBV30	TGTGCCTGGAGTGTACGAGGGGTAGTGGGGGGGAATGAGCAGTTCTTC	CAWSVRGVVGGNEQFF
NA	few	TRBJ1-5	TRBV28	TGTGCCAGCAGTTCACTCTCGGAGGGCGATCAGCCCCAGCATTTT	CASSSLSEGDQPQHF
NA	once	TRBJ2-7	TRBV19	TGTGCCAGTAGCCTCGGCCAGGGTAACACATACGAGCAGTACTTC	CASSLGQGNTYEQYF
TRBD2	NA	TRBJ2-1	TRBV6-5	TGTGCCAGCAGAATTGGACTAGCGGGAAACAATGAGCAGTTCTTC	CASRIGLAGNNEQFF
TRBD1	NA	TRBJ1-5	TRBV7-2	TGTGCCAGCAGCTTAGAAGGAGGGGCAGGGGGCTACAATCAGCCCCAGCATTTT	CASSLEGGAGGYNQPQHF
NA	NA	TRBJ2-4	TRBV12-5	TGTGCTAGTGGTTTAGCGGCAGCCAAAAACATTCAGTACTTC	CASGLAAAKNIQYF
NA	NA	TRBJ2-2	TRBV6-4	TGTGCCAGCAGACCCTCCGGAGAGGCCGGGGAGCTGTTTTTT	CASRPSGEAGELFF
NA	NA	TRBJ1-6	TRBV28	TGTGCCAGCAGTTGGTACGGGACAAAAGAATCACCCCTCCACTTT	CASSWYGTKESPLHF
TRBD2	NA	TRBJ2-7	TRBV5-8	TGTGCCAGCCACTGGGGGGGTGTGAGGGACGAGCAGTACTTC	CASHWGGVRDEQYF
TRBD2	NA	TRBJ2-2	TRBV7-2	TGTGCCAGCAGCTCGTCCGGGACTAGCGGGGTGAACACCGGGGAGCTGTTTTTT	CASSSSGTSGVNTGELFF
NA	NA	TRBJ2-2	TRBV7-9	TGTTCCAGCAGCGCCCGAGTGAGGAGGACCGCGAACACCGGGGAGCTGTTTTTT	CSSSARVRRTANTGELFF
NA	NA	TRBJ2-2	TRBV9	TGTGCCAGCAGCGTTTCGCGGAGTCGGGACACCGGGGAGCTGTTTTTT	CASSVSRSRDTGELFF
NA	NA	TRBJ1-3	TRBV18	TGTGCCAGCTCATACGACAGCTCTGGAAACACCATATATTTT	CASSYDSSGNTIYF
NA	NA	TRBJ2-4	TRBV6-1	TGTGCCAGCAGTGAAGCGGGCGCAGAAAACATTCAGTACTTC	CASSEAGAENIQYF
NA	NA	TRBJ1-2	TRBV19	TGTGCCAGTAGTATACCTCGGGGAGGGAACTATGGCTACACCTTC	CASSIPRGGNYGYTF
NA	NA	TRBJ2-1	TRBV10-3	TGTGCCATCAGGGGCCGCGAGGGCTCCTACAATGAGCAGTTCTTC	CAIRGREGSYNEQFF
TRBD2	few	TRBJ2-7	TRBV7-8	TGTGCCAGCAGCCTCGGGACTAGCTTCACCTACGAGCAGTACTTC	CASSLGTSFTYEQYF
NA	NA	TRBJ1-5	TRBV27	TGTGCCAGCAGTCTGGGGGGATGGATCAATCAGCCCCAGCATTTT	CASSLGGWINQPQHF
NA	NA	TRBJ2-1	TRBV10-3	TGTGCCATCAGTGGGGACAAGTACAATGAGCAGTTCTTC	CAISGDKYNEQFF
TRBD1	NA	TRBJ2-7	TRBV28	TGTGCCAGCAGTTGGGGACAGACCTACGAGCAGTACTTC	CASSWGQTYEQYF
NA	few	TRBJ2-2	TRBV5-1	TGCGCCAGCATTCTCTCTGAGGGATCGGCCGGGGAGCTGTTTTTT	CASILSEGSAGELFF
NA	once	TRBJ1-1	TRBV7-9	TGTGCCAGCAGCCGGGAGCCGGGGGGCCCAAACACTGAAGCTTTCTTT	CASSREPGGPNTEAFF
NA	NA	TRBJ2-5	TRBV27	TGTGCCAGCAGTCGTGACAGACTCCAAGTGGAGACCCAGTACTTC	CASSRDRLQVETQYF
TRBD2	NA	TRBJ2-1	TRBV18	TGTGCCAGCTCACCTCGACTAGCGGGGGGATCGGATGAGCAGTTCTTC	CASSPRLAGGSDEQFF
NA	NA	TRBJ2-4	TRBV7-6	TGTGCCAGCAGCTTTTCGGGGAGTGGAAACATTCAGTACTTC	CASSFSGSGNIQYF
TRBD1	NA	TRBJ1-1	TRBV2	TGTGCCAGCAGCCGACAGGGAGCCAACACTGAAGCTTTCTTT	CASSRQGANTEAFF
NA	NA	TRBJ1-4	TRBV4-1	TGCGCCAGCAGCCGGCAAGGAGCAACTAATGAAAAACTGTTTTTT	CASSRQGATNEKLFF
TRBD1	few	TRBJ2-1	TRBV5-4	TGTGCCAGCAGCCTACAGGGGGATAATAATGAGCAGTTCTTC	CASSLQGDNNEQFF
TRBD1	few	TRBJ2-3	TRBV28	TGTGCCAGCAGTTCCGGACAGGGGGACACAGATACGCAGTATTTT	CASSSGQGDTDTQYF
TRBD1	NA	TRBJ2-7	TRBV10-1	TGCGCCAGCAGTTTAGGGGGACAGGTCGTTCACGAGCAGTACTTC	CASSLGGQVVHEQYF
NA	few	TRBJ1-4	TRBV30	TGTGCCTGGAGTTACGCGGCTAATGAAAAACTGTTTTTT	CAWSYAANEKLFF
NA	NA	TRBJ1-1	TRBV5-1	TGCGCCAGCAGCTTTTGGGGCATGAACACTGAAGCTTTCTTT	CASSFWGMNTEAFF
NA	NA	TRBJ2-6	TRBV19	TGTGCCAGTAGTATAAGCTCAGGTGGTCGCTCTGGGGCCAACGTCCTGACTTTC	CASSISSGGRSGANVLTF
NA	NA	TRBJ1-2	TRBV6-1	TGTGCCAGCAGTGAAGCGGCCAGGGGCTATGGCTACACCTTC	CASSEAARGYGYTF